A single T cell receptor beta chain is shown here with its context. These data are taken from a study of Graves' ophthalmopathy and Graves' hyperthyroidism. Study details: Peripheral blood sampling occurred at initial diagnosis, before any treatment.

CDR1 MDHEN and CDR2 SYDVKM come from the germline V gene. This CDR3 has 16 amino acids. Deletions cut 8 bases from V and 3 bases from J, with 22 bases between. Uncontrolled infections, other autoimmune diseases, pregnancy or lactation barred patients from enrollment. Establishment of the diagnosis relied upon clinical symptoms, serum thyroxine, TRAb, thyroid ultrasound and orbital computed tomography. The PBMCs used were ones drawn from approximately 10 ml of fresh peripheral blood. Transcripts of RNA were the source for amplifying TCR beta CDR3 regions. RT-PCR with HTBI primers came first, then second-round multiplex PCR. Using its own MiXCR run on the multiplex PCR reads, TCRdb lists one record per CDR3 protein. This table holds roughly 420,000 distinct CDR3 sequences, 20% to 25% found once.

The rearrangement uses TRBV28 and TRBJ2-5; no clear D. The TCR was taken from a woman aged 18-35 years with stable Graves' hyperthyroidism. The specimen was peripheral blood. The CDR3 DNA reads TGTGCCAGCCCGGAGCCAAGAAAGGGTGGCGAAGAGACCCAGTACTTC. Translated: CASPEPRKGGEETQYF.